This record concerns one T cell receptor beta chain sequence. The antigen is unknown. The source of the sample is a study of OX40 agonist ivuxolimab in advanced cancers. Whole-study context: Those treated in dose escalation had hepatocellular carcinoma, melanoma, renal cell cancer or head and neck cancer.

The study, taken as a whole, reports: On average, CD8+ T cells had more expanded clones than CD4+.

Sequencing was performed with immunoSEQ multiplex PCR; in TCRdb, only in-frame clones are kept and a portion is missing. The top ten hold 0.68% of the sample, which has under 80,000 clones, roughly 86% seen once. The V gene lost 6 bases and the J gene lost 0 bases, with 11 bases spanning the gap. The germline CDR1 and CDR2 sequences are SNHLY and FYNNEI. This CDR3 has 15 amino acids. The receptor was isolated from an adult with an advanced solid tumor such as melanoma, head and neck, liver or kidney cancer. The starting material was CD4+ or CD8+ T cells sorted from blood, obtained in a trial of the OX40 agonist ivuxolimab. The J gene is TRBJ1-4, the V gene TRBV2; D uncertain. CDR3 loop: CASSQEVPTNEKLFF. The CDR3 DNA follows: TGTGCCAGCAGCCAGGAGGTTCCAACTAATGAAAAACTGTTTTTT.